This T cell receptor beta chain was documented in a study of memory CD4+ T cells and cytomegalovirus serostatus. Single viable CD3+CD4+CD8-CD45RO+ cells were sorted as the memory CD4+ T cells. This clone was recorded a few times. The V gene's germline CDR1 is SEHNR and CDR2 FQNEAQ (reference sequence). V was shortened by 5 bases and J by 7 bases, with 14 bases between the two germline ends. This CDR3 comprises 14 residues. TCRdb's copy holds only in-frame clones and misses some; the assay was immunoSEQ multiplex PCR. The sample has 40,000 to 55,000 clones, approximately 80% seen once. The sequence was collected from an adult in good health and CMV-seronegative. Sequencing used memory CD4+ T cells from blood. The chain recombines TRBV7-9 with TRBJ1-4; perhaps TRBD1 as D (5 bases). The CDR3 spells CASSAGHDGEKLFF. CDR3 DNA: TGTGCCAGCAGCGCTGGACACGATGGTGAAAAACTGTTTTTT.